This T cell receptor beta chain appears in the sequencing data of a study of human T cells and chemical hapten exposure. Germline CDR1 MDHEN, CDR2 SYDVKM. CDR3 size: 16 residues. The trim removed 3 bases at V and 4 bases at J, leaving 8 bases unmatched. Time point defined: patch test 3, about 24 weeks after DPC sensitization. Treatment reported: therapeutic diphenylcyclopropenone sensitization with weekly scalp DPC. Unfractionated whole blood was the source of the extracted total RNA. TCRdb fed the RACE reads into MiXCR, producing one record per CDR3 protein. The sample holds under 200,000 distinct CDR3 sequences, 25% to 35% seen once. This clonotype was observed many times.

The V gene is TRBV28, the J gene TRBJ2-2; 7 nucleotides match TRBD1. The source was whole blood, collected in connection with sensitization to the hapten diphenylcyclopropenone (DPC). The sequence was collected from a woman under 30 with alopecia areata. Some clones in this sample may be carry-over from other donors' samples. CDR3 loop: CASSFWDSRSTGELFF. CDR3 sequence (DNA): TGTGCCAGCAGTTTCTGGGACAGTCGAAGCACCGGGGAGCTGTTTTTT. The variable domain in full, completed from reference TRBV28 and TRBJ2-2, reads DVKVTQSSRYLVKRTGEKVFLECVQDMDHENMFWYRQDPGLGLRLIYFSYDVKMKEKGDIPEGYSVSREKKERFSLILESASTNQTSMYLCASSFWDSRSTGELFFGEGSRLTVL.